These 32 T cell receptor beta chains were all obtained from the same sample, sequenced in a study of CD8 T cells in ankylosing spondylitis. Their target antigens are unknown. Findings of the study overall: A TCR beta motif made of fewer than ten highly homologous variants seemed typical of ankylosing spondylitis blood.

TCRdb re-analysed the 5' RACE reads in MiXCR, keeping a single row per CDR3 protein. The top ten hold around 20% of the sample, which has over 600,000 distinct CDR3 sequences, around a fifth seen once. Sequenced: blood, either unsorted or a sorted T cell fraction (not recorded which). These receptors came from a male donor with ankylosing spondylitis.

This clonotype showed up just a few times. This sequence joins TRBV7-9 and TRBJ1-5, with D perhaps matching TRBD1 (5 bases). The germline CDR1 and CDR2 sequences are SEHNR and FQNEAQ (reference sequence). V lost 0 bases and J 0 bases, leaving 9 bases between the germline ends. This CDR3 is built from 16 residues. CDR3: CASSLAQGDSNQPQHF. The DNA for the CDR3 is TGTGCCAGCAGCTTAGCGCAGGGAGATAGCAATCAGCCCCAGCATTTT. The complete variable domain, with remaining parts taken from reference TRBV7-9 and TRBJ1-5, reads DTGVSQNPRHKITKRGQNVTFRCDPISEHNRLYWYRQTLGQGPEFLTYFQNEAQLEKSRLLSDRFSAERPKGSFSTLEIQRTEQGDSAMYLCASSLAQGDSNQPQHFGDGTRLSIL.

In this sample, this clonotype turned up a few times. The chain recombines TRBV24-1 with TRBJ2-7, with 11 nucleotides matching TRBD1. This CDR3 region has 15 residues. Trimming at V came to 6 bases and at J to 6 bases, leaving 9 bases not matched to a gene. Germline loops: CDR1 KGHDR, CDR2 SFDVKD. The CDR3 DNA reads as TGTGCCACCAGTTCTGGACAGGGGGCAATCGGCGAGCAGTACTTC. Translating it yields CATSSGQGAIGEQYF.

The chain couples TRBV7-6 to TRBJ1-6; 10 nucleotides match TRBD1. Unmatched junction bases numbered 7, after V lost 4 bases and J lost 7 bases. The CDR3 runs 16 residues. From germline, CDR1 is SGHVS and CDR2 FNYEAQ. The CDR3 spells CASSYTPDRGNSPLHF. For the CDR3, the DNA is TGTGCCAGCAGCTATACTCCGGACAGGGGGAATTCACCCCTCCACTTT.

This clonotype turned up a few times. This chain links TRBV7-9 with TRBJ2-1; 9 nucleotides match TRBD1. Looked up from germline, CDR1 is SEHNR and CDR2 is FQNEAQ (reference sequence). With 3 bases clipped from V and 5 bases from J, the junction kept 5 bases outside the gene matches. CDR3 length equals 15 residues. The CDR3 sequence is CASSFAQGAHNEQFF. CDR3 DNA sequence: TGTGCCAGCAGCTTCGCACAGGGGGCTCACAATGAGCAGTTCTTC.

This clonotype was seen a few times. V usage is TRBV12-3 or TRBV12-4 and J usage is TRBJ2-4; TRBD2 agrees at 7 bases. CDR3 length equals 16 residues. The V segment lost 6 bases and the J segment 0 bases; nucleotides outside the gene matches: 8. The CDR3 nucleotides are TGTGCCAGCAGGGCCTCAGGGACTATAGCCAAAAACATTCAGTACTTC. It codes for CASRASGTIAKNIQYF.

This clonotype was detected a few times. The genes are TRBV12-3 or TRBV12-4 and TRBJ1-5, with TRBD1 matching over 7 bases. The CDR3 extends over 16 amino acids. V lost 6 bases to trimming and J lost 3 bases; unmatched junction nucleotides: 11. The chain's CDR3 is CASSPTGNGPNQPQHF. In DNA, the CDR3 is TGTGCCAGCAGCCCGACAGGGAATGGGCCCAATCAGCCCCAGCATTTT.

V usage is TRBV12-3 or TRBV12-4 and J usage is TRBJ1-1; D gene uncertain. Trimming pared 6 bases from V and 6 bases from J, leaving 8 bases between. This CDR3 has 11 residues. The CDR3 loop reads CASREGSEAFF. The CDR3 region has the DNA TGTGCCAGCAGAGAGGGTTCTGAAGCTTTCTTT.

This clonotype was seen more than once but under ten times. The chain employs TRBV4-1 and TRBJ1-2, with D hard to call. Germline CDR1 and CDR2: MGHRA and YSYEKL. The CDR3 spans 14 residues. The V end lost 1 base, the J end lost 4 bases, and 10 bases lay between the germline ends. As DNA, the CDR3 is TGCGCCAGCAGCCAAGTCGAAACAACCTATGGCTACACCTTC. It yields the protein CASSQVETTYGYTF.

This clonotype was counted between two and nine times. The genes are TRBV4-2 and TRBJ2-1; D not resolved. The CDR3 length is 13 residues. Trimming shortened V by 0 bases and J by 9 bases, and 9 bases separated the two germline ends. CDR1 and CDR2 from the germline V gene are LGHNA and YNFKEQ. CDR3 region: CASSQDVAFEQFF. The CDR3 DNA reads TGTGCCAGCAGCCAAGACGTTGCGTTTGAGCAGTTCTTC.

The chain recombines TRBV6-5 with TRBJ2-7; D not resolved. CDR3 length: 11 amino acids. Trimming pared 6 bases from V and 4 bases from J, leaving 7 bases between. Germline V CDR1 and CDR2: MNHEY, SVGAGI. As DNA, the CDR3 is TGTGCCAGCAGGGGCTTATACGAGCAGTACTTC. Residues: CASRGLYEQYF.

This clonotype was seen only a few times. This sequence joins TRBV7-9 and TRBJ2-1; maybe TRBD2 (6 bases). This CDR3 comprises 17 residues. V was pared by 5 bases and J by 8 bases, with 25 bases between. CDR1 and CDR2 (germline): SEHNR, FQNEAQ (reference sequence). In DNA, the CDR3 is TGTGCCAGCAGCACCCCGAGGTACGGGAGCAGTCTCCATGAGCAGTTCTTC. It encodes CASSTPRYGSSLHEQFF.

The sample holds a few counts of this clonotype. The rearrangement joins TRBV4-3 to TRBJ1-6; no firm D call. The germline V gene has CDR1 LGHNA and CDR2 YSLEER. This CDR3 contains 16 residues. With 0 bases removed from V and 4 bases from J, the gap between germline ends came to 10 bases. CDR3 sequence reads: CASSQDRGVYNSPLHF. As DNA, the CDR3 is TGCGCCAGCAGCCAAGACCGGGGAGTTTATAATTCACCCCTCCACTTT.

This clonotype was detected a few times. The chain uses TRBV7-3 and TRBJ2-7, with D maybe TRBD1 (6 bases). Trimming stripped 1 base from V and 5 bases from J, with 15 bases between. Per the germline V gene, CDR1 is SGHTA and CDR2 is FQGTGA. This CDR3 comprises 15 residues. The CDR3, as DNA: TGTGCCAGCAGCTTAAGGGGACGAGGGGGTGACGAGCAGTACTTC. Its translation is CASSLRGRGGDEQYF. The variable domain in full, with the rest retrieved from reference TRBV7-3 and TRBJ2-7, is GAGVSQTPSNKVTEKGKYVELRCDPISGHTALYWYRQSLGQGPEFLIYFQGTGAADDSGLPNDRFFAVRPEGSVSTLKIQRTERGDSAVYLCASSLRGRGGDEQYFGPGTRLTVT.

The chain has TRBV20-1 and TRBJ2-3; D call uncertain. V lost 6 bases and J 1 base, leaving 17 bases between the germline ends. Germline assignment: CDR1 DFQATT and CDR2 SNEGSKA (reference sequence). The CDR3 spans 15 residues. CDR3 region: CSAPPLGAGTDTQYF. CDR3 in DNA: TGCAGTGCACCGCCCTTAGGAGCTGGCACAGATACGCAGTATTTT.

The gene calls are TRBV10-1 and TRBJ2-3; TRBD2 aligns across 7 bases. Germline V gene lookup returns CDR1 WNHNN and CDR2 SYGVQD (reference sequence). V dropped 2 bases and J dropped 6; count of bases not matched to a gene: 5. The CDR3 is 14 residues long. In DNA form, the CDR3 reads TGCGCCAGCAGTGAGGTGGCGGGGGAGGATACGCAGTATTTT. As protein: CASSEVAGEDTQYF.

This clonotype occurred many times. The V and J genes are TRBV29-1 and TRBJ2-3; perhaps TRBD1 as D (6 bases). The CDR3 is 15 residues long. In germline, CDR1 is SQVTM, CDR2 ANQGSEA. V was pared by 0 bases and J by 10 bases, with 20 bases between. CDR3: CSVEDQNWGQGSQYF. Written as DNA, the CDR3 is TGCAGCGTTGAAGATCAAAACTGGGGGCAGGGGTCGCAGTATTTT.

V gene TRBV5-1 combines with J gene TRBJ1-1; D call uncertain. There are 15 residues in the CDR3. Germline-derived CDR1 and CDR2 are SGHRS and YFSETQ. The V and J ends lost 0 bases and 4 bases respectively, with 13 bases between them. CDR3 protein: CASSLEVSESTEAFF. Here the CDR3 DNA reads TGCGCCAGCAGCTTGGAGGTCAGCGAGAGCACTGAAGCTTTCTTT.

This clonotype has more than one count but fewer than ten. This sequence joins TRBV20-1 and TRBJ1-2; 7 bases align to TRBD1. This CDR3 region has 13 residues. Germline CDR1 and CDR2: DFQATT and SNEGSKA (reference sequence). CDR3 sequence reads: CSTTRGHIYGYTF. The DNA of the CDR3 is TGCAGCACGACGAGGGGGCATATCTATGGCTACACCTTC.

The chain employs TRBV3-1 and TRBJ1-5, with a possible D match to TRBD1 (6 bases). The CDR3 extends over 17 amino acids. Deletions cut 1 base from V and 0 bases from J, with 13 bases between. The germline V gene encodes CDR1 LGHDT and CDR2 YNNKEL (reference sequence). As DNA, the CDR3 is TGTGCCAGCAGCCAAGGAGGGGGATCTTATAGCAATCAGCCCCAGCATTTT. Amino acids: CASSQGGGSYSNQPQHF.

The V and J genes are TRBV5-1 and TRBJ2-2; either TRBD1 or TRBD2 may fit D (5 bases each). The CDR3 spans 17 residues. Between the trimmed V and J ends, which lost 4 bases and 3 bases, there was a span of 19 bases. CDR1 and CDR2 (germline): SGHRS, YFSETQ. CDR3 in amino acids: CASSPTLRGLDTGELFF. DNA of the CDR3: TGCGCCAGCAGCCCGACGTTGAGGGGATTGGACACCGGGGAGCTGTTTTTT.

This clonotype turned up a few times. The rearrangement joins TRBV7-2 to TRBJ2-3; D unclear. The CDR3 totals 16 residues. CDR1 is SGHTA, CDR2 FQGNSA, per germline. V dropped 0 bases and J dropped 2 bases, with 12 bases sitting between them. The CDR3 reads CASSLARLPFTDTQYF. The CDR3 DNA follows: TGTGCCAGCAGCTTAGCGCGGCTACCCTTCACAGATACGCAGTATTTT.

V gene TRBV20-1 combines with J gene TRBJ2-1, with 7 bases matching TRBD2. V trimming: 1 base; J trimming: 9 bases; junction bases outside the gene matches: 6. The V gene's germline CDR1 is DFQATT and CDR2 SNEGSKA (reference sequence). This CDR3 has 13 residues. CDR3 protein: CSARVAGVSEQFF. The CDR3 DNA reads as TGCAGTGCTAGAGTTGCGGGAGTGAGTGAGCAGTTCTTC.

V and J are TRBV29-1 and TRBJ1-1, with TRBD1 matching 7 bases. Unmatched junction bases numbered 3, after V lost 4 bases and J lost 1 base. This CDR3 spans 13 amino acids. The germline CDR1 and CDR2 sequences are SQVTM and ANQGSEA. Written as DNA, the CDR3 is TGCAGCGTTGGACAGGGACAGAACACTGAAGCTTTCTTT. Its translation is CSVGQGQNTEAFF.

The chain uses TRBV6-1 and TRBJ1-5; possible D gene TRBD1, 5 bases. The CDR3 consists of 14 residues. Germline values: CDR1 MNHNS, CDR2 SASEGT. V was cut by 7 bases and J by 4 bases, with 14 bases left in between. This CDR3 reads CASKQSWGNQPQHF. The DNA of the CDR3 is TGTGCCAGCAAACAATCGTGGGGGAATCAGCCCCAGCATTTT.

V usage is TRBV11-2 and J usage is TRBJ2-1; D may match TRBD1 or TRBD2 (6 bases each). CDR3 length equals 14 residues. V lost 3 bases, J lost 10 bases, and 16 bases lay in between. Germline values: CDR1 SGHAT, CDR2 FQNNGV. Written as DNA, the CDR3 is TGTGCCAGCAGCTTCGGGGGCGGGGCCGGGGAGCAGTTCTTC. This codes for CASSFGGGAGEQFF.

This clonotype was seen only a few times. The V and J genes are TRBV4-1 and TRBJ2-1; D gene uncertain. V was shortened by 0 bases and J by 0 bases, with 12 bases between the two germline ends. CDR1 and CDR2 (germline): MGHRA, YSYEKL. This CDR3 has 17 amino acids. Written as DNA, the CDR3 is TGCGCCAGCAGCCAAGAAGCAGGAACAAGCTCCTACAATGAGCAGTTCTTC. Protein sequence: CASSQEAGTSSYNEQFF.

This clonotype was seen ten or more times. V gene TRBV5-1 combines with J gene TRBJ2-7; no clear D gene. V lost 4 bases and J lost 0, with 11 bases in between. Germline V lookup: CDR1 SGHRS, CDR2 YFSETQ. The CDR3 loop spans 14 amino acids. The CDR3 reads CASSGSHSSYEQYF. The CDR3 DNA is TGCGCCAGCAGCGGCTCACATAGCTCCTACGAGCAGTACTTC.

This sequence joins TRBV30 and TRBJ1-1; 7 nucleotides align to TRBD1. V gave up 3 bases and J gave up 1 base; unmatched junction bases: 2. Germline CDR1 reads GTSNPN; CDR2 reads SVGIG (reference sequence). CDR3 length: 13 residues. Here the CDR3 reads CAWRGQPNTEAFF. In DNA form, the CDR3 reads TGTGCCTGGAGGGGACAGCCGAACACTGAAGCTTTCTTT.

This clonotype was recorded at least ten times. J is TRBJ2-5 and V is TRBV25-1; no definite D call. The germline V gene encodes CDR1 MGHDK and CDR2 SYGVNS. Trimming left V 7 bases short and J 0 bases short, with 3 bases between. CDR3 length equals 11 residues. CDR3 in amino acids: CASTHQETQYF. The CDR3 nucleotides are TGTGCCAGCACCCACCAAGAGACCCAGTACTTC.

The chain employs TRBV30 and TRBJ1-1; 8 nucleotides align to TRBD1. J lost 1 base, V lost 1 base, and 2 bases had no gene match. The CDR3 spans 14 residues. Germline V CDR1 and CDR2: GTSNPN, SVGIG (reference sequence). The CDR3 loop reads CAWSAGTGNTEAFF. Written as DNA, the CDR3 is TGTGCCTGGAGTGCCGGGACAGGGAACACTGAAGCTTTCTTT.

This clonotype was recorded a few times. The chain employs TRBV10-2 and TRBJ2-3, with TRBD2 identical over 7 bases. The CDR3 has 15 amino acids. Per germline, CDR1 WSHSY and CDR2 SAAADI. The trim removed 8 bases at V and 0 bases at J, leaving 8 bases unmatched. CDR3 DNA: TGCGCCAGCGAAACCCGGGGGGATAGCACAGATACGCAGTATTTT. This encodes CASETRGDSTDTQYF.

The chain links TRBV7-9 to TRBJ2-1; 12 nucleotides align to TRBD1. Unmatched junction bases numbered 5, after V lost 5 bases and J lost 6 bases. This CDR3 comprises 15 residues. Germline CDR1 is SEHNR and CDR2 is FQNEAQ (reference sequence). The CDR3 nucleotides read TGTGCCAGCAGCCTGGGACAGGGGGCGATCAATGAGCAGTTCTTC. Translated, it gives CASSLGQGAINEQFF. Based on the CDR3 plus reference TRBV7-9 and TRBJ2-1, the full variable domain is DTGVSQNPRHKITKRGQNVTFRCDPISEHNRLYWYRQTLGQGPEFLTYFQNEAQLEKSRLLSDRFSAERPKGSFSTLEIQRTEQGDSAMYLCASSLGQGAINEQFFGPGTRLTVL.